This T cell receptor beta chain appears in the sequencing data of a study of patients and donors after allogeneic stem cell transplantation. CDR1 is GTSNPN and CDR2 is SVGIG in the germline V gene (reference sequence). This CDR3 is 14 amino acids long. Trimming pared 0 bases from V and 3 bases from J, leaving 11 bases between. TCRdb reprocessed the RT-PCR reads with MiXCR, giving one entry per CDR3 protein. The sample carries more than 55,000 distinct CDR3 sequences, roughly 14% recorded once. This TCR was sampled from a human donor who was either an allogeneic HSCT recipient or a stem cell or donor lymphocyte infusion donor (not recorded which). It is not recorded whose cells these are; they may come from a transplant donor. The rearrangement uses TRBV30 and TRBJ1-2; D call uncertain. The sample taken for sequencing was blood, either unsorted or a sorted T cell fraction (not recorded which). CDR3 loop: CAWSVLGHDYGYTF. The CDR3 nucleotides read TGTGCCTGGAGTGTACTAGGGCACGACTATGGCTACACCTTC.